A single sample gave rise to the 27 T cell receptor beta chains below, sequenced in a study of blood T cell repertoires in COVID-19. Assay: immunoSEQ multiplex PCR; the TCRdb copy retains only in-frame clones and omits some. Of about 200,000 clones detected, roughly 85% appear once; the ten largest clones hold less than 5.5%. The material sequenced was peripheral blood. Receptors were obtained from a woman aged 80 or over with acute or convalescent COVID-19.

The chain has TRBV18 and TRBJ2-7; TRBD2 is a possible D gene (6 bases). This CDR3 has 15 amino acids. Trimming left V 2 bases short and J 6 bases short, with 17 bases between. The germline gives CDR1 KGHSH, CDR2 LQKENI. The CDR3 is CASSPSYSGESEQYF. Written as DNA, the CDR3 is TGTGCCAGCTCACCATCCTATAGCGGAGAATCCGAGCAGTACTTC.

The chain is built from TRBV29-1 and TRBJ2-3; TRBD2 aligns across 9 bases. The germline CDR1 and CDR2 sequences are SQVTM and ANQGSEA. J was trimmed by 5 bases and V by 7 bases; bases with no gene match: 13. CDR3 length: 15 residues. In DNA, the CDR3 is TGCAGCGCCGCTCCGTCAGCGGGAGGCGGAGATACGCAGTATTTT. It translates to CSAAPSAGGGDTQYF.

The chain uses TRBV3-1 (or the pseudogene TRBV3-2) and TRBJ2-5; D is perhaps TRBD1 (6 bases). The CDR3 length is 16 residues. V was shortened by 5 bases and J by 4 bases, with 20 bases between the two germline ends. CDR1 and CDR2 from the germline V gene are LGHDT and YNNKEL (reference sequence). CDR3 amino acids: CASSTEMPGQVETQYF. CDR3 nucleotide sequence: TGTGCCAGCAGCACCGAAATGCCGGGACAAGTAGAGACCCAGTACTTC.

In this sample, this clone turned up a few times. One end of the junction does not line up with germline, which may come from a read error. This chain links TRBV7-8 with TRBJ1-2; perhaps TRBD1 as D (5 bases). From germline, CDR1 is SGHVS and CDR2 FQNEAQ. CDR3 size: 16 residues. The CDR3 region is CASSLGGTAAGYAYTF. The CDR3 nucleotides are TGTGCCAGCAGCTTAGGGGGGACCGCGGCGGGGTATGCCTACACCTTC.

This clone appeared a few times. A read error may account for a junction end that differs from germline. This chain links TRBV5-1 with TRBJ2-5, with 7 bases lining up with TRBD2. The CDR3 runs to 13 residues. From germline, CDR1 is SGHRS and CDR2 YFSETQ. CDR3 coding DNA: TGCGCCAGCAGCTTGGATAGCGGGCCTTGGCAGAACTTC. Encoded protein: CASSLDSGPWQNF.

The chain uses TRBV7-8 and TRBJ2-3; 10 bases match TRBD2. The germline V gene encodes CDR1 SGHVS and CDR2 FQNEAQ. The length of the CDR3 is 16 residues. Trimming removed 5 bases from V and 4 bases from J; junction bases left unmatched: 9. CDR3 region: CASSPASGRSADTQYF. The CDR3 region has the DNA TGTGCCAGCAGCCCGGCTAGCGGGAGATCCGCAGATACGCAGTATTTT.

The rearrangement links TRBV7-9 to TRBJ2-3; 8 nucleotides agree with TRBD2. The germline gives CDR1 SEHNR, CDR2 FQNEAQ (reference sequence). The CDR3 is made up of 17 amino acids. The ends lost 2 bases at V and 7 bases at J; junction bases unmatched: 14. The CDR3, as DNA: TGTGCCAGCAGCTTATATTCCCTAGCGGGTCGGGGGAATACGCAGTATTTT. It yields the protein CASSLYSLAGRGNTQYF.

This sequence joins TRBV9 and TRBJ2-4; D not certain. Trimming pared 4 bases from V and 1 base from J, leaving 18 bases between. The germline gives CDR1 SGDLS, CDR2 YYNGEE. The CDR3 covers 17 residues. The chain's CDR3 is CASSILDDPGAKNIQYF. The CDR3 bases are TGTGCCAGCAGCATCCTAGACGACCCCGGGGCCAAAAACATTCAGTACTTC. The variable domain in full, with the rest retrieved from reference TRBV9 and TRBJ2-4, is DSGVTQTPKHLITATGQRVTLRCSPRSGDLSVYWYQQSLDQGLQFLIQYYNGEERAKGNILERFSAQQFPDLHSELNLSSLELGDSALYFCASSILDDPGAKNIQYFGAGTRLSVL.

The gene calls are TRBV28 and TRBJ2-7; TRBD2 aligns across 7 bases. There are 12 residues in the CDR3. In germline, CDR1 is MDHEN, CDR2 SYDVKM. V dropped 3 bases and J dropped 7; count of bases not matched to a gene: 3. CDR3 nucleotides: TGTGCCAGCAGTTTGTACGGGAGGGAGCAGTACTTC. Protein sequence: CASSLYGREQYF.

The table lists this clone with a count of one. The rearrangement links TRBV5-1 to TRBJ1-1; 7 nucleotides align to TRBD1. Trimming took 2 bases from V and 1 from J; bases not matched to a gene: 5. The CDR3 spans 15 residues. The germline V gene has CDR1 SGHRS and CDR2 YFSETQ. DNA for the CDR3: TGCGCCAGCAGCTTCCAGGGGGTGACGAACACTGAAGCTTTCTTT. Amino acids: CASSFQGVTNTEAFF.

The V gene is TRBV2, the J gene TRBJ2-1, with 7 bases lining up with TRBD2. V dropped 8 bases and J dropped 5; count of bases not matched to a gene: 9. CDR1 is SNHLY and CDR2 is FYNNEI in the germline V gene. CDR3 size: 14 residues. The CDR3 DNA follows: TGTGCCAGCGGGACTACCAGCCTCCACAATGAGCAGTTCTTC. It yields the protein CASGTTSLHNEQFF.

V gene TRBV4-3 combines with J gene TRBJ2-2; 9 positions match TRBD1. Germline CDR1 reads LGHNA; CDR2 reads YSLEER. J gave up 6 bases and V 2 bases, and 10 bases lay outside the gene matches. This CDR3 is 17 amino acids long. The CDR3 nucleotides are TGCGCCAGCAGCCAAACAACGACAGGGGGGTTACCCGGGGAGCTGTTTTTT. Amino acid sequence: CASSQTTTGGLPGELFF.

The rearrangement links TRBV5-1 to TRBJ2-7; 8 nucleotides match TRBD1. Trimming took 5 bases from V and 1 from J; bases not matched to a gene: 8. Germline assignment: CDR1 SGHRS and CDR2 YFSETQ. This CDR3 region has 15 residues. CDR3 nucleotide sequence: TGCGCCAGCAGTTCCACGGGACAGGAGTCCTACGAGCAGTACTTC. Translating gives CASSSTGQESYEQYF.

The CDR3 DNA follows: TGTGCCAGCAGCATAAATTGGAGTGAAAAACTGTTTTTT. As protein: CASSINWSEKLFF. The J gene is TRBJ1-4, the V gene TRBV6-5; D gene ambiguous. Trimming pared 6 bases from V and 7 bases from J, leaving 12 bases between. Germline V gene lookup returns CDR1 MNHEY and CDR2 SVGAGI. The CDR3 consists of 13 residues.

The chain joins TRBV2 to TRBJ1-1; the match to TRBD1 covers 7 bases. In germline, CDR1 is SNHLY, CDR2 FYNNEI. The V segment lost 8 bases and the J segment 10 bases; nucleotides outside the gene matches: 13. The CDR3 sequence is 13 residues long. The CDR3 here is CASRDSGYRGAFF. CDR3 nucleotides: TGTGCCAGCCGGGACAGCGGATATCGCGGAGCTTTCTTT.

This clone was observed a few times. The V call is TRBV29-1, the J call TRBJ1-2, with 9 bases identical to TRBD1. From germline, CDR1 is SQVTM and CDR2 ANQGSEA. J was trimmed by 3 bases and V by 7 bases; bases with no gene match: 3. The CDR3 spans 12 residues. The CDR3 DNA reads as TGCAGCGGGGGACAGGGTGACTATGGCTACACCTTC. It translates to CSGGQGDYGYTF.

V usage is TRBV2 and J usage is TRBJ1-1; TRBD1 might be the D (5 bases). CDR3 length equals 15 residues. Germline CDR1 is SNHLY and CDR2 is FYNNEI. V shed 6 bases and J shed 0 bases, with 14 bases lying between them. The CDR3 DNA reads as TGTGCCAGCAGAGCTAATGACAGAATGAACACTGAAGCTTTCTTT. This translates into CASRANDRMNTEAFF.

The chain couples TRBV6-5 to TRBJ2-3; 8 bases are shared with TRBD1. Germline V gene data show CDR1 as MNHEY and CDR2 as SVGAGI. The CDR3 consists of 15 residues. The J segment lost 3 bases and the V segment lost 8 bases, leaving 10 bases of the junction unmatched. The CDR3 protein is CASRGPGQATDTQYF. Here the CDR3 DNA reads TGTGCCAGCCGGGGTCCGGGACAGGCGACAGATACGCAGTATTTT.

This clone was recorded once. The chain carries TRBV7-4 and TRBJ1-6; D gene ambiguous. Germline lookup yields CDR1 SGHVT and CDR2 SQSDAQ. V lost 5 bases, J lost 12 bases, and 20 bases lay in between. The length of the CDR3 is 15 residues. For the CDR3, the DNA is TGTGCCAGCAGCCGGACTTGTAAGGTTAGAATACCCCTCCACTTT. It is translated as CASSRTCKVRIPLHF.

The chain recombines TRBV6-5 with TRBJ2-1; no reliable D call. Trimming pared 2 bases from V and 4 bases from J, leaving 6 bases between. This CDR3 comprises 13 residues. Germline V gene data show CDR1 as MNHEY and CDR2 as SVGAGI. The CDR3 loop is CASSYDTYNEQFF. DNA for the CDR3: TGTGCCAGCAGTTACGACACTTACAATGAGCAGTTCTTC.

This chain's CDR3 is CASMNTGAYEQYF. The CDR3 bases are TGCGCCAGCATGAACACAGGAGCCTACGAGCAGTACTTC. The chain links TRBV5-1 to TRBJ2-7, with D perhaps matching TRBD1 (5 bases). Between the trimmed V and J ends, which lost 6 bases and 2 bases, there was a span of 12 bases. Germline lookup yields CDR1 SGHRS and CDR2 YFSETQ. The CDR3 consists of 13 residues.

The V call is TRBV27, the J call TRBJ1-2; possibly TRBD1 for D (5 bases). Germline CDR1 MNHEY, CDR2 SMNVEV (reference sequence). V gave up 4 bases and J gave up 4 bases, with 10 bases separating them. CDR3 length equals 13 residues. This CDR3 reads CASSSQESYGYTF. CDR3 in DNA: TGTGCCAGCAGTTCACAGGAGAGCTATGGCTACACCTTC.

This clone was counted a single time. The chain is built from TRBV7-2 and TRBJ2-1, with a tentative D call TRBD2 (5 bases). This CDR3 spans 15 amino acids. V lost 5 bases to trimming and J lost 4 bases, with 15 bases between them. Germline-derived CDR1 and CDR2 are SGHTA and FQGNSA. Here the CDR3 reads CASSIDYNRYNEQFF. The CDR3 coding sequence is TGTGCCAGCAGCATTGACTACAACCGGTACAATGAGCAGTTCTTC.

This clone was seen only a few times. This chain connects TRBV4-2 to TRBJ1-5; D is possibly TRBD1 (5 bases). V lost 1 base to trimming and J lost 7 bases, with 8 bases between them. Germline V gene data show CDR1 as LGHNA and CDR2 as YNFKEQ. The CDR3 spans 13 residues. CDR3 loop: CASSQARAQPQHF. The CDR3, as DNA: TGTGCCAGCAGCCAAGCCAGGGCCCAGCCCCAGCATTTT.

This chain links TRBV3-1 (or the pseudogene TRBV3-2) with TRBJ1-3; tentative D call: TRBD1 (6 bases). V was pared by 5 bases and J by 4 bases, with 9 bases between. This CDR3 is built from 13 residues. Germline V gene sequence: CDR1 LGHDT, CDR2 YNNKEL (reference sequence). The CDR3 nucleotides read TGTGCCAGCAGCTCCGGACAGGGAAACACCATATATTTT. Translated: CASSSGQGNTIYF.

In nucleotides, the CDR3 is TGTGCCAGCAGCTTAGGAAATCTAGCGGGAGGAGGGACCCAGTACTTC. Encoded protein: CASSLGNLAGGGTQYF. This chain joins TRBV11-3 and TRBJ2-5, with 11 bases aligning to TRBD2. CDR3 length: 16 residues. Germline trimming cut 1 base from V and 7 bases from J; bases unmatched to any gene: 8. Germline V lookup: CDR1 SGHNT, CDR2 YENEEA.

The J gene is TRBJ1-6, the V gene TRBV28; tentative D call: TRBD1 (6 bases). Germline CDR1 and CDR2: MDHEN and SYDVKM. This CDR3 contains 15 residues. The V end was cut by 1 base, the J end by 7 bases, with 11 bases between. DNA of the CDR3: TGTGCCAGCAGTTTATCACAGGGATTCAATTCACCCCTCCACTTT. Amino acid sequence: CASSLSQGFNSPLHF.